The T cell receptor (beta chain) described here comes from a study of blood T cell repertoires in COVID-19. Overall study: The origin of the acute and convalescent COVID-19 samples was the United States, Italy and Spain. T cells, B-cell-depleted T cells, or PBMCs supplied cDNA or gDNA.

There are 16 residues in the CDR3. CDR1 and CDR2 from the germline V gene are LGHDT and YNNKEL (reference sequence). V lost 0 bases to trimming and J lost 6 bases; unmatched junction nucleotides: 5. Per the original methods: Scientists estimated how many nucleated cells there were by amplifying reference gene primers. Assay: immunoSEQ multiplex PCR; the TCRdb copy retains only in-frame clones and omits some. D and trimming come from the DNA, and the V and J calls and clone size come from that table. The sample holds some 100,000 clones, roughly 88% seen once. This TCR was sampled from a woman between 65 and 79 years old with acute or convalescent COVID-19. The genes are TRBV3-1 (or the pseudogene TRBV3-2) and TRBJ2-1; 10 nucleotides align to TRBD2. Sequenced input: peripheral blood. CDR3 coding DNA: TGTGCCAGCAGCCAAGATCTACTAGCGGGGTCCAATGAGCAGTTCTTC. It codes for CASSQDLLAGSNEQFF.